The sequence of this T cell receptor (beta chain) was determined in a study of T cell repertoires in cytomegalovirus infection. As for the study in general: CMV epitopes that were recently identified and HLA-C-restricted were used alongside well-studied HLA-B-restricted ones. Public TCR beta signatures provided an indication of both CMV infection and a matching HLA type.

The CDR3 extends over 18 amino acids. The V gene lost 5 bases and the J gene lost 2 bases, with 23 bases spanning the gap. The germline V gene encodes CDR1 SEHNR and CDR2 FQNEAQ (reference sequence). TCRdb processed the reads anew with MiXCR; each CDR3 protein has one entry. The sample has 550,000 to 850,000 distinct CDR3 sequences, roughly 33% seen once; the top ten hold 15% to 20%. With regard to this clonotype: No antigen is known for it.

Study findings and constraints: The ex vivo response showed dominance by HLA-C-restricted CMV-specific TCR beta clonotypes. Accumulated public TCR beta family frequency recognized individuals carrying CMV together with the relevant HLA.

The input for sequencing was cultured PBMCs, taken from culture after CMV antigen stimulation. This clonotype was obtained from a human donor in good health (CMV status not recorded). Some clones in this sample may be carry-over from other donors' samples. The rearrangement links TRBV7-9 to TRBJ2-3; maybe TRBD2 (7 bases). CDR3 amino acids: CASSPMRLTGGHTDTQYF. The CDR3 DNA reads TGTGCCAGCAGCCCCATGCGCTTAACCGGGGGGCACACAGATACGCAGTATTTT.